This T cell receptor (beta chain) was profiled in a study of T-cell memory formation after mild COVID-19. Study-wide background: In these data, TCR clusters were largely donor specific.

From the 5' RACE reads, TCRdb called clonotypes with MiXCR, one entry per CDR3 protein. This table holds 250,000 to 350,000 distinct CDR3 sequences, over 11% found once. Concerning this clonotype: The antigen remains unidentified.

Whole-study findings and limits: Clones shrinking from day 15 to 85 showed even CD4/CD8 mixes; later expanders tilted CD4+.

With 4 bases clipped from V and 4 bases from J, the junction kept 2 bases outside the gene matches. Germline CDR1 reads SQVTM; CDR2 reads ANQGSEA. The CDR3 totals 13 residues. The receptor comes from a man aged 18 to 35 who had mild COVID-19 (a few samples of this study predate the infection). Cell type and time point are not known. The chain uses TRBV29-1 and TRBJ2-2; 8 bases agree with TRBD1. The sequenced sample was PBMCs or a T cell subset sorted from them (not recorded which). In DNA form, the CDR3 reads TGCAGCGTTGGACAGGGGACCACCGGGGAGCTGTTTTTT. Translation: CSVGQGTTGELFF.